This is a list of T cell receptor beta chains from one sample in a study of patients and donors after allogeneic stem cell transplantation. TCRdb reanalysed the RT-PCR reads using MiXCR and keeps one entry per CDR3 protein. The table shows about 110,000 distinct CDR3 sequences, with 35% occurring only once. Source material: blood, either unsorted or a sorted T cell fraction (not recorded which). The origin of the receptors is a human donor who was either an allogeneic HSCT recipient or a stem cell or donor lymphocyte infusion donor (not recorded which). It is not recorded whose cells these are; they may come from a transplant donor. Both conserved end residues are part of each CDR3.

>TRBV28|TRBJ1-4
CASSLKEKLFF
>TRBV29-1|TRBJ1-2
CSVEDLGSGYTF
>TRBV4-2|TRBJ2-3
CASSQEDSEDTQYF
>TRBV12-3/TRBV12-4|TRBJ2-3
CASSLSGPTDTQYF
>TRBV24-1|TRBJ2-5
CATSDSGTAKETQYF
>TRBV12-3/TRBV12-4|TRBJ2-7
CASSYGPGWYEQYF
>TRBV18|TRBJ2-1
CASSPPYRTSNEQFF
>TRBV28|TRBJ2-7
CASSRTSGRVGPYEQYF
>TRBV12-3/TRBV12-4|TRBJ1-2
CASSPQVGHGYTF
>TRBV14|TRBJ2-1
CASSQALAGTRREQFF
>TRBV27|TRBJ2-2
CASSLSSGRAWGTGELFF
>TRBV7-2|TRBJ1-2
CASSLSPLGGDVYGYTF
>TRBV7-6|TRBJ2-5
CASSLVRQETQYF
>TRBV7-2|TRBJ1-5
CASSLTGAQPQHF
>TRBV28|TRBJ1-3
CASSFGGQGVLSGNTIYF
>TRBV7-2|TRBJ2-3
CASSLDLRADTQYF